A selection of T cell receptor beta chains follows, all from one sample in a study of T cells in Graves' hyperthyroidism and ophthalmopathy. TCRdb used MiXCR to reprocess the multiplex PCR reads, holding one entry per CDR3 protein. The sample includes about 600,000 distinct CDR3 sequences, approximately 15% of them seen just once. Sequenced sample: blood. These receptors were collected from a woman in her late teens or twenties with Graves' ophthalmopathy. Each CDR3 is given with its conserved first and last residue. The order of the fields is CDR3 length, J gene, clone size, D gene, V gene, CDR3 DNA, CDR3 protein. The D gene is left open where the match is weak. Rows may omit the clone size; those that give it use once, few, many or a size class.

CDR3 length: 14; J gene: TRBJ1-2; clone size: many; D gene: NA; V gene: TRBV7-9; CDR3 DNA: TGTGCCAGCGCCAACCCAGGGGAAGGCTATGGCTACACCTTC; CDR3 protein: CASANPGEGYGYTF
CDR3 length: 15; J gene: TRBJ2-5; clone size: many; D gene: TRBD2; V gene: TRBV11-3; CDR3 DNA: TGTGCCAGCAGCCCGGAGCTAGCGGACCAAGAGACCCAGTACTTC; CDR3 protein: CASSPELADQETQYF
CDR3 length: 14; J gene: TRBJ2-3; clone size: many; D gene: NA; V gene: TRBV19; CDR3 DNA: TGTGCCAGTAGTATCGACGTAGGGGCAGATACGCAGTATTTT; CDR3 protein: CASSIDVGADTQYF
CDR3 length: 10; J gene: TRBJ2-7; clone size: many; D gene: NA; V gene: TRBV20-1; CDR3 DNA: TGCAGTGCCCAATTTGACGAGCAGTACTTC; CDR3 protein: CSAQFDEQYF
CDR3 length: 12; J gene: TRBJ1-5; clone size: many; D gene: NA; V gene: TRBV2; CDR3 DNA: TGTGCCAGCAGTGAAGGGCTGACCTCCCAGCATTTT; CDR3 protein: CASSEGLTSQHF
CDR3 length: 14; J gene: TRBJ2-7; clone size: many; D gene: NA; V gene: TRBV28; CDR3 DNA: TGTGCCAGCAGTTTAAATGCCAGAGACTACGAGCAGTACTTC; CDR3 protein: CASSLNARDYEQYF
CDR3 length: 16; J gene: TRBJ1-5; clone size: few; D gene: TRBD1; V gene: TRBV19; CDR3 DNA: TGTGCCAGTAGTGCCGACAGGGGAAATAGCAATCAGCCCCAGCATTTT; CDR3 protein: CASSADRGNSNQPQHF
CDR3 length: 17; J gene: TRBJ1-6; clone size: few; D gene: TRBD1; V gene: TRBV7-9; CDR3 DNA: TGTGCCAGCAGCCGAGGGACAGGGACTCCCTATAATTCACCCCTCCACTTT; CDR3 protein: CASSRGTGTPYNSPLHF
CDR3 length: 13; J gene: TRBJ2-7; clone size: NA; D gene: TRBD1; V gene: TRBV5-5; CDR3 DNA: TGTGCCAGCAGCCATTTCACAGGGGACGAGCAGTACTTC; CDR3 protein: CASSHFTGDEQYF
CDR3 length: 12; J gene: TRBJ2-7; clone size: many; D gene: NA; V gene: TRBV19; CDR3 DNA: TGTGCCAGTACTTCCGGACCCTACGAGCAGTACTTC; CDR3 protein: CASTSGPYEQYF
CDR3 length: 16; J gene: TRBJ1-2; clone size: NA; D gene: TRBD1; V gene: TRBV5-1; CDR3 DNA: TGCGCCAGCAGCTTGGGGGGACAGGGGCCCACTTATGGCTACACCTTC; CDR3 protein: CASSLGGQGPTYGYTF
CDR3 length: 15; J gene: TRBJ1-3; clone size: NA; D gene: TRBD1; V gene: TRBV5-5; CDR3 DNA: TGTGCCAGCAGCAGGACAGGGAGCTCTGGAAACACCATATATTTT; CDR3 protein: CASSRTGSSGNTIYF
CDR3 length: 12; J gene: TRBJ2-7; clone size: many; D gene: NA; V gene: TRBV6-1; CDR3 DNA: TGTGCCAGCAGTGTTGATGGTCCAGAGCAGTACTTC; CDR3 protein: CASSVDGPEQYF
CDR3 length: 15; J gene: TRBJ2-1; clone size: many; D gene: TRBD1; V gene: TRBV12-3/TRBV12-4; CDR3 DNA: TGTGCCAGCAGTATGACAGGGAGCTCCTACAATGAGCAGTTCTTC; CDR3 protein: CASSMTGSSYNEQFF
CDR3 length: 15; J gene: TRBJ1-5; clone size: NA; D gene: NA; V gene: TRBV6-2/TRBV6-3; CDR3 DNA: TGTGCCAGCTTTGTCATATTATCGGGCAATCAGCCCCAGCATTTT; CDR3 protein: CASFVILSGNQPQHF
CDR3 length: 18; J gene: TRBJ1-5; clone size: many; D gene: NA; V gene: TRBV15; CDR3 DNA: TGTGCCACCAGCAGAGATTCATGGGACTCGAAGTCTGATCAGCCCCAGCATTTT; CDR3 protein: CATSRDSWDSKSDQPQHF